This T cell receptor beta chain was identified during a study of blood T cell repertoires in COVID-19. About the study: In each case, the material was cDNA or gDNA derived from T cells, B-cell-depleted T cells, or PBMCs.

V was shortened by 4 bases and J by 5 bases, with 17 bases between the two germline ends. Germline CDR1 is MNHEY and CDR2 is SVGAGI. This CDR3 comprises 15 residues. Libraries were prepared by immunoSEQ multiplex PCR; TCRdb keeps only in-frame clonotypes and omits some of them. This sample yields roughly 76,000 clones, of which about four fifths are seen a single time; under 45% belongs to the top ten. This clone occurred a few times. The chain recombines TRBV6-5 with TRBJ2-5; a possible D gene is TRBD1 (5 bases). The origin of this receptor is a woman aged 70-85 years with acute or convalescent COVID-19. Input material: peripheral blood. As DNA, the CDR3 is TGTGCCAGCAGTTCTTTAGGGGCCCTCGTCGAGACCCAGTACTTC. Amino acids: CASSSLGALVETQYF.